This entry lists 26 T cell receptor beta chains sequenced from one sample in a study of shared clonotypes between healthy human individuals (dated by TCRdb to about 2020). The library was produced with the immunoSEQ multiplex PCR assay. The source is immuneACCESS, and TCRdb retained only in-frame sequences with V and J called. Part of the clones is not carried over; for the studies checked, unresolved V genes explain less than half of this, and the remainder is unexplained. The sample contains about 1 million clones, approximately 72% of them found a single time. Of the sample, 1.4% is held by the ten largest clones. Sequenced material: memory CD4+ T cells sorted from blood. What the cell subset or site label conveys for this sample: CD45RA-negative fraction. All receptors come from a man younger than 35 in good health.

There are a few counts of this clone. J is TRBJ1-1 and V is TRBV19; a weak D match, TRBD1 (6 bases). V was clipped by 5 bases and J by 5 bases, with 12 bases between them. CDR1 and CDR2 from the germline V gene are LNHDA and SQIVND (reference sequence). The CDR3 loop spans 13 amino acids. The CDR3 is CASSSTGSTEAFF. CDR3 in DNA: TGTGCCAGTAGTTCTACAGGGTCTACTGAAGCTTTCTTT. The full variable domain, its missing parts supplied by reference TRBV19 and TRBJ1-1, is DGGITQSPKYLFRKEGQNVTLSCEQNLNHDAMYWYRQDPGQGLRLIYYSQIVNDFQKGDIAEGYSVSREKKESFPLTVTSAQKNPTAFYLCASSSTGSTEAFFGQGTRLTVV.

The genes are TRBV9 and TRBJ2-3, with 16 bases matching TRBD2. This CDR3 spans 17 amino acids. Germline CDR1 and CDR2: SGDLS and YYNGEE. The V gene end was trimmed by 0 bases and the J gene end by 3 bases; junction bases not matched to a gene: 1. CDR3 in amino acids: CASSVVGLAGGTDTQYF. The DNA for the CDR3 is TGTGCCAGCAGCGTAGTGGGACTAGCGGGAGGGACAGATACGCAGTATTTT.

The J gene is TRBJ1-2, the V gene TRBV7-9; D perhaps matches TRBD1 (5 bases). V lost 5 bases, J lost 8 bases, and 21 bases lay in between. This CDR3 comprises 15 residues. Germline V gene sequence: CDR1 SEHNR, CDR2 FQNEAQ (reference sequence). Here the CDR3 reads CASSPGVTGKEGYTF. The CDR3 DNA reads TGTGCCAGCAGCCCCGGGGTTACAGGAAAGGAAGGCTACACCTTC.

This chain links TRBV5-1 with TRBJ1-2, with a weak D call TRBD1 (5 bases). Trimming shortened V by 0 bases and J by 2 bases, and 8 bases separated the two germline ends. Germline assignment: CDR1 SGHRS and CDR2 YFSETQ. The CDR3 has 14 amino acids. This CDR3 is CASSLVEGNYGYTF. CDR3 nucleotides: TGCGCCAGCAGCTTGGTGGAGGGGAACTATGGCTACACCTTC.

The chain links TRBV6-5 to TRBJ2-2; TRBD2 is a possible D gene (6 bases). V dropped 0 bases and J dropped 2 bases, with 10 bases sitting between them. The CDR3 is made up of 16 amino acids. The V gene's germline CDR1 is MNHEY and CDR2 SVGAGI. The CDR3 loop is CASSYSSDYNTGELFF. CDR3 nucleotides: TGTGCCAGCAGTTACTCCTCGGACTACAACACCGGGGAGCTGTTTTTT.

The rearrangement links TRBV5-1 to TRBJ1-5; D unresolved. This CDR3 comprises 16 residues. From germline, CDR1 is SGHRS and CDR2 YFSETQ. Trimming took off 0 bases at V and 0 bases at J, with 10 bases between the two ends. The CDR3 sequence: CASSLGSSGSNQPQHF. DNA for the CDR3: TGCGCCAGCAGCTTGGGATCTTCTGGTAGCAATCAGCCCCAGCATTTT.

The V call is TRBV6-5, the J call TRBJ2-3; 7 bases map to TRBD1. CDR1 MNHEY and CDR2 SVGAGI come from the germline V gene. V lost 7 bases, J lost 2 bases, and 0 bases stayed unmatched. The CDR3 loop spans 12 amino acids. CDR3 in DNA: TGTGCCAGCAAGGGGGCCACAGATACGCAGTATTTT. Its protein product is CASKGATDTQYF.

Ten or more counts support this clone. V usage is TRBV7-9 and J usage is TRBJ2-7; 9 nucleotides match TRBD1. The CDR3 runs to 16 residues. V gave up 3 bases and J gave up 3 bases; unmatched junction bases: 9. Looked up from germline, CDR1 is SEHNR and CDR2 is FQNEAQ (reference sequence). The CDR3, as DNA: TGTGCCAGCAGCTTTATAGTGACAGGGGGAAGCTACGAGCAGTACTTC. Protein: CASSFIVTGGSYEQYF.

The chain is built from TRBV5-1 and TRBJ1-4, with 9 bases that match TRBD1. CDR1 and CDR2 from the germline V gene are SGHRS and YFSETQ. This CDR3 contains 16 residues. The ends lost 3 bases at V and 3 bases at J; junction bases unmatched: 6. In DNA form, the CDR3 reads TGCGCCAGCAGCTCCGGGACAGGGCCCCCTAATGAAAAACTGTTTTTT. Translated, it gives CASSSGTGPPNEKLFF.

In this sample, this clone turned up a few times. The genes are TRBV5-4 and TRBJ1-3, with 7 bases fitting TRBD1. The CDR3 covers 14 residues. Germline V gives CDR1 SGHNT, CDR2 YYREEE (reference sequence). J lost 7 bases, V lost 4 bases, and 8 bases had no gene match. CDR3 nucleotide sequence: TGTGCCAGCAGCATCGACAGGGACGGGAACACCATATATTTT. This codes for CASSIDRDGNTIYF.

J is TRBJ1-5 and V is TRBV30, with D possibly TRBD1 on 6 matching bases. Looked up from germline, CDR1 is GTSNPN and CDR2 is SVGIG (reference sequence). V lost 0 bases and J lost 2, with 17 bases in between. The length of the CDR3 is 17 residues. The CDR3: CAWSVKQGNLRNQPQHF. In DNA, the CDR3 is TGTGCCTGGAGTGTAAAACAGGGTAACCTACGCAATCAGCCCCAGCATTTT.

The J gene is TRBJ2-7, the V gene TRBV19; the D gene is possibly TRBD1 (6 bases). The V gene's germline CDR1 is LNHDA and CDR2 SQIVND (reference sequence). V lost 6 bases, J lost 4 bases, and 19 bases lay in between. The CDR3 contains 15 residues. The CDR3 spells CASSRKKQGGYEQYF. CDR3 DNA: TGTGCCAGTAGCCGTAAGAAACAGGGTGGTTACGAGCAGTACTTC. Combining the CDR3 with reference TRBV19 and TRBJ2-7 gives the whole variable domain DGGITQSPKYLFRKEGQNVTLSCEQNLNHDAMYWYRQDPGQGLRLIYYSQIVNDFQKGDIAEGYSVSREKKESFPLTVTSAQKNPTAFYLCASSRKKQGGYEQYFGPGTRLTVT.

The rearrangement uses TRBV4-3 and TRBJ1-2, with no clear D. The CDR3 sequence is 14 residues long. Germline V lookup: CDR1 LGHNA, CDR2 YSLEER. The V and J ends lost 2 bases and 2 bases respectively, with 9 bases between them. The CDR3 nucleotides read TGCGCCAGCAGCCAACACCACCCGAACTATGGCTACACCTTC. Amino acid sequence: CASSQHHPNYGYTF.

A few counts support this clone. The rearrangement joins TRBV13 to TRBJ2-1; 9 bases match TRBD2. V was pared by 2 bases and J by 8 bases, with 7 bases of the junction left unmatched. Germline-derived CDR1 and CDR2 are PRHDT and FYEKMQ (reference sequence). The CDR3 is made up of 15 amino acids. This chain's CDR3 is CASSLRPTSGDEQFF. The CDR3, as DNA: TGTGCCAGCAGCTTACGCCCGACTAGCGGCGATGAGCAGTTCTTC.

This chain links TRBV18 with TRBJ2-7; 8 bases are a match to TRBD1. The CDR3 loop spans 16 amino acids. From germline, CDR1 is KGHSH and CDR2 LQKENI. The V and J ends lost 0 bases and 7 bases, in that order; junction bases with no gene match: 11. For the CDR3, the DNA is TGTGCCAGCTCACCACCGGGGACAGGAGCAAACGGGGAGCAGTACTTC. This codes for CASSPPGTGANGEQYF.

The chain combines TRBV5-6 with TRBJ1-6; the match to TRBD1 covers 9 bases. V was pared by 3 bases and J by 7 bases, with 8 bases of the junction left unmatched. This CDR3 spans 16 amino acids. Per the germline V gene, CDR1 is SGHDT and CDR2 is YYEEEE. The CDR3 here is CASSSFPTGGNSPLHF. For the CDR3, the DNA is TGTGCCAGCAGCTCCTTCCCGACAGGGGGAAATTCACCCCTCCACTTT.

The chain has TRBV11-2 and TRBJ2-7; D gene unclear. The CDR3 is 11 residues long. Germline assignment: CDR1 SGHAT and CDR2 FQNNGV. The V gene lost 5 bases and the J gene lost 6 bases, with 8 bases spanning the gap. The CDR3 sequence is CASSPRVEQYF. DNA of the CDR3: TGTGCCAGCAGCCCTCGCGTCGAGCAGTACTTC.

This clone has only one observation. The V gene is TRBV5-1, the J gene TRBJ2-1; 8 positions match TRBD1. The CDR3 is 17 amino acids. Germline CDR1 reads SGHRS; CDR2 reads YFSETQ. Trimming cost V 1 base and J 0 bases; bases outside gene matches: 6. Written as DNA, the CDR3 is TGCGCCAGCAGCTTGCTAACAGGGGGTAGCTCCTACAATGAGCAGTTCTTC. Amino acid sequence: CASSLLTGGSSYNEQFF.

The table lists this clone with a few counts. The chain is built from TRBV19 and TRBJ1-3; unclear D gene. Germline V gene data show CDR1 as LNHDA and CDR2 as SQIVND (reference sequence). The CDR3 has 16 residues. V lost 0 bases to trimming and J lost 4 bases, with 13 bases between them. This CDR3 reads CASSIDASGGGNTIYF. DNA for the CDR3: TGTGCCAGTAGTATAGATGCCAGCGGCGGAGGAAACACCATATATTTT.

The chain employs TRBV5-5 and TRBJ2-3; D unclear. The CDR3 runs 16 residues. The V gene's germline CDR1 is SGHKS and CDR2 YYEKEE (reference sequence). The V and J ends lost 4 bases and 3 bases respectively, with 18 bases between them. The CDR3 reads CASSPADGRRTDTQYF. CDR3 DNA: TGTGCCAGCAGCCCCGCGGACGGCAGAAGAACAGATACGCAGTATTTT.

The V and J genes are TRBV30 and TRBJ1-2; D uncertain. There are 12 residues in the CDR3. Trimming removed 0 bases at V and 5 bases at J, with 7 bases between. Germline assignment: CDR1 GTSNPN and CDR2 SVGIG (reference sequence). The CDR3 DNA is TGTGCCTGGAGTGTGAGTCGGTATGGCTACACCTTC. As protein: CAWSVSRYGYTF.

The chain combines TRBV28 with TRBJ1-6; D possibly corresponds to TRBD1 (6 bases). Germline-derived CDR1 and CDR2 are MDHEN and SYDVKM. V lost 6 bases and J lost 8, with 17 bases in between. The CDR3 totals 15 residues. The CDR3 DNA follows: TGTGCCAGCAGCCCCGGGTCCACAGGGCATTCACCCCTCCACTTT. Protein: CASSPGSTGHSPLHF.

This clone was picked up one time. V gene TRBV9 combines with J gene TRBJ1-1; D remains ambiguous. The ends were cut back, 0 bases at V and 7 bases at J, with 16 bases in the middle. The CDR3 sequence is 15 residues long. The germline gives CDR1 SGDLS, CDR2 YYNGEE. CDR3 DNA: TGTGCCAGCAGCGTAGGGACGGTTCCAGGTGGTGAAGCTTTCTTT. Its translation is CASSVGTVPGGEAFF.

This clone was counted once. The rearrangement links TRBV4-3 to TRBJ1-1; D is unclear. The V end lost 1 base, the J end lost 2 bases, and 11 bases lay between the germline ends. The CDR3 covers 15 residues. Per germline, CDR1 LGHNA and CDR2 YSLEER. The DNA for the CDR3 is TGCGCCAGCAGCCAAGGCGCAGAACGAAACACTGAAGCTTTCTTT. Its translation: CASSQGAERNTEAFF.

The chain has TRBV11-1 and TRBJ2-3; 7 bases line up with TRBD1. Germline assignment: CDR1 SGHAT and CDR2 FQDESV (reference sequence). CDR3 size: 13 residues. V lost 5 bases to trimming and J lost 6 bases; unmatched junction nucleotides: 5. CDR3 region: CASSTDRADTQYF. DNA for the CDR3: TGTGCCAGCAGCACCGACAGGGCGGATACGCAGTATTTT.

The rearrangement links TRBV18 to TRBJ2-5; D unclear. In germline, CDR1 is KGHSH, CDR2 LQKENI. The V gene lost 2 bases and the J gene lost 2 bases, with 9 bases spanning the gap. The CDR3 totals 14 residues. CDR3 in DNA: TGTGCCAGCTCACCAGTGGAGCTACAAGAGACCCAGTACTTC. Translated: CASSPVELQETQYF.